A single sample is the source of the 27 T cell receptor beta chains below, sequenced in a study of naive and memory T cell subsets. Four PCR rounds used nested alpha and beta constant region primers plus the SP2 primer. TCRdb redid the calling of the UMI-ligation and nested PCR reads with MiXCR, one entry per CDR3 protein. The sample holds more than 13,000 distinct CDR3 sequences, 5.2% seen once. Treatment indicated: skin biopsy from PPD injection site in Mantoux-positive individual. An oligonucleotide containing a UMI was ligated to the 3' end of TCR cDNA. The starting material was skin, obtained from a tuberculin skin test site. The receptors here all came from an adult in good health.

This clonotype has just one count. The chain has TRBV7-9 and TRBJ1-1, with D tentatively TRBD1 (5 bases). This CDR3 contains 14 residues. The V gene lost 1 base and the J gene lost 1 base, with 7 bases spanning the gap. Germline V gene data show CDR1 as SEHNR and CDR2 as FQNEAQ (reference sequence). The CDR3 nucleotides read TGTGCCAGCAGCTTAGGGGGGGAGAACACTGAAGCTTTCTTT. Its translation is CASSLGGENTEAFF.

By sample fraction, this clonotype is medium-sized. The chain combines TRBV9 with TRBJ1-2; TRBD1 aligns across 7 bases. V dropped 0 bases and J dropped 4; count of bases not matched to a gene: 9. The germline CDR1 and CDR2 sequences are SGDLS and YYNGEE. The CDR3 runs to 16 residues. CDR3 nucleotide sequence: TGTGCCAGCAGCGTAGGAGGCAGGGGGATCGGCTATGGCTACACCTTC. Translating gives CASSVGGRGIGYGYTF.

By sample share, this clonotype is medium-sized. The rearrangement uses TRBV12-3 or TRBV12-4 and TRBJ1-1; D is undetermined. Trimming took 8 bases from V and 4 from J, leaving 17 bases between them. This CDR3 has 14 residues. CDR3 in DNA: TGTGCCAGCCGGATCCTATTAAAAGGCACTGAAGCTTTCTTT. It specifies CASRILLKGTEAFF.

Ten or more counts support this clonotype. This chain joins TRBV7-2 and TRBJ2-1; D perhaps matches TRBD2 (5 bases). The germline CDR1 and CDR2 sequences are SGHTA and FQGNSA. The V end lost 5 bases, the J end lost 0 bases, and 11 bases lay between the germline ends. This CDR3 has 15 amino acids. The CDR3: CASSVDWSSYNEQFF. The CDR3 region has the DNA TGTGCCAGCAGCGTGGACTGGAGCTCCTACAATGAGCAGTTCTTC.

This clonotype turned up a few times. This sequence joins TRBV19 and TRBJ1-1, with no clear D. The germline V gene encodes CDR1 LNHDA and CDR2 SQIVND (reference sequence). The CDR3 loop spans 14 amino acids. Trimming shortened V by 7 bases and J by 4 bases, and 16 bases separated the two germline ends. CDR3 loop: CASTGLLWVTEAFF. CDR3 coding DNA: TGTGCCAGTACTGGACTTCTCTGGGTCACTGAAGCTTTCTTT.

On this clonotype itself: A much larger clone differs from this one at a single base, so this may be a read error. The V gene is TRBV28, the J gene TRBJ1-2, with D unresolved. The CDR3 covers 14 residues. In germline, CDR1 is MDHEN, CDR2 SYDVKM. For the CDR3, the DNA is TGTGCCAGCAGTCCCCGGCCAGTTAACGATGGCTACACCTTC. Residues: CASSPRPVNDGYTF.

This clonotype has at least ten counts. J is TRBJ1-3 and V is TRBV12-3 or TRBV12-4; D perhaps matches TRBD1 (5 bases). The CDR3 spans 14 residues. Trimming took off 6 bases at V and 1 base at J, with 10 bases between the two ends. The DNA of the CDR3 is TGTGCCAGCAGCCCTCCAGGGTCTGGAAACACCATATATTTT. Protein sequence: CASSPPGSGNTIYF.

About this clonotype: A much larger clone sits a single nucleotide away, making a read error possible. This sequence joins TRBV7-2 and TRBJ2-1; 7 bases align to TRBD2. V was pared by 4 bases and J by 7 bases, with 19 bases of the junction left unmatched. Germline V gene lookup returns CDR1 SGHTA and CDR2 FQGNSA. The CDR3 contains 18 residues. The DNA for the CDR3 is TGTGCCAGCAGCTCGGGAGGAGCGGGGCTTTCTCGGCGAAATGAGCAGTTCTTC. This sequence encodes CASSSGGAGLSRRNEQFF. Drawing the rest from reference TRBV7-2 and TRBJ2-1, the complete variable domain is GAGVSQSPSNKVTEKGKDVELRCDPISGHTALYWYRQSLGQGLEFLIYFQGNSAPDKSGLPSDRFSAERTGGSVSTLTIQRTQQEDSAVYLCASSSGGAGLSRRNEQFFGPGTRLTVL.

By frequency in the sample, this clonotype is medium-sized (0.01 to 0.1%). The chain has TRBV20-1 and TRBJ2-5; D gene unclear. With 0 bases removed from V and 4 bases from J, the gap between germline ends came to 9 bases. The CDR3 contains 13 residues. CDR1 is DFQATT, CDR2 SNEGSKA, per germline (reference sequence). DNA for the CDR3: TGCAGTGCTAGAGAGAACTGGGTAGAGACCCAGTACTTC. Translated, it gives CSARENWVETQYF.

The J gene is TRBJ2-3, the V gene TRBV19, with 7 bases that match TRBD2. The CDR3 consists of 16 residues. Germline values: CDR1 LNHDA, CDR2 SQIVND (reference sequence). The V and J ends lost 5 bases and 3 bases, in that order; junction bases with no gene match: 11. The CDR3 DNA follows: TGTGCCAGTAGTGACCGGGGAAGCGGGGCGACAGATACGCAGTATTTT. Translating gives CASSDRGSGATDTQYF.

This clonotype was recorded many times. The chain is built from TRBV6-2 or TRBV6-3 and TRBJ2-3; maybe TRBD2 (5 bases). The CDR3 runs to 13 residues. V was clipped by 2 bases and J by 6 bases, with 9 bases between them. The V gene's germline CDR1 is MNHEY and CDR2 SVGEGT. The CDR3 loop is CASSYLAYDTQYF. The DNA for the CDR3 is TGTGCCAGCAGTTACCTAGCATACGATACGCAGTATTTT.

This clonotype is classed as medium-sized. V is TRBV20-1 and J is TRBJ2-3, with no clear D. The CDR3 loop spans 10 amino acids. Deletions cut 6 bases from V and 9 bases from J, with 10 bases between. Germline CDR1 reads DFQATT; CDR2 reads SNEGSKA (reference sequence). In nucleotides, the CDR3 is TGCAGTGCCTCCCAAGGGACGCAGTATTTT. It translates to CSASQGTQYF.

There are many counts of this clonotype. CDR3 in DNA: TGCGCCAGCAGCCAAGAGATCATCCAGGACAGGGACAATGAGCAGTTCTTC. It is translated as CASSQEIIQDRDNEQFF. This chain links TRBV4-3 with TRBJ2-1; 8 bases match TRBD1. CDR3 length: 17 residues. Trimming removed 0 bases from V and 5 bases from J; junction bases left unmatched: 9. Per the germline V gene, CDR1 is LGHNA and CDR2 is YSLEER.

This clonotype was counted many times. The CDR3 sequence: CASSLGPAGNIQYF. The CDR3 nucleotides are TGTGCCAGCAGCTTGGGACCGGCAGGGAACATTCAGTACTTC. This chain links TRBV5-8 with TRBJ2-4, with D possibly TRBD1 on 5 matching bases. From germline, CDR1 is SGHTS and CDR2 YDEGEE. Trimming removed 0 bases at V and 7 bases at J, with 11 bases between. The CDR3 runs to 14 residues.

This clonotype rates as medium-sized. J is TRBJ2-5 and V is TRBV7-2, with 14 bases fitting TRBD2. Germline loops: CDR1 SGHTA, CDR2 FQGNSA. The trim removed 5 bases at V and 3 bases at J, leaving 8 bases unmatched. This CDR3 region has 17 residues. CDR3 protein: CASSPQTSGGAKETQYF. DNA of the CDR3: TGTGCCAGCAGCCCCCAGACTAGCGGGGGGGCAAAAGAGACCCAGTACTTC.

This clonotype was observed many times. CDR3: CAWSGNRQETQYF. For the CDR3, the DNA is TGTGCCTGGAGTGGTAACAGACAAGAGACCCAGTACTTC. The genes are TRBV30 and TRBJ2-5; D call uncertain. The CDR3 sequence is 13 residues long. Germline V gene data show CDR1 as GTSNPN and CDR2 as SVGIG (reference sequence). V lost 1 base, J lost 2 bases, and 8 bases lay in between.

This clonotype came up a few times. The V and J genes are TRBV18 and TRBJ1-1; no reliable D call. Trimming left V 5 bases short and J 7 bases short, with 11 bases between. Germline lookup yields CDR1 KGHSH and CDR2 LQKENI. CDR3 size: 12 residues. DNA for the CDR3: TGTGCCAGCTCAACCGGGAGGAATGAAGCTTTCTTT. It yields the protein CASSTGRNEAFF.

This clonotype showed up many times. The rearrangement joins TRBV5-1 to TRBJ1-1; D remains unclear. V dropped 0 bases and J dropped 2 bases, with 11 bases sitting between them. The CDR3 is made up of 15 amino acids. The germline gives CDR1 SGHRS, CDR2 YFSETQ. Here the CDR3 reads CASSLEGRGNTEAFF. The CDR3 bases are TGCGCCAGCAGCTTGGAAGGTCGGGGAAACACTGAAGCTTTCTTT.

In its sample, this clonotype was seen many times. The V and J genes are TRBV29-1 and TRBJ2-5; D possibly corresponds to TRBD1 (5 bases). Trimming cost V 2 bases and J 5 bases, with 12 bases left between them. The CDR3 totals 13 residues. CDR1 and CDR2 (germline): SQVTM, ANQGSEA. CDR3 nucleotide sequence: TGCAGCGTTGAACTCAGGGTCGGGGAGACCCAGTACTTC. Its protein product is CSVELRVGETQYF.

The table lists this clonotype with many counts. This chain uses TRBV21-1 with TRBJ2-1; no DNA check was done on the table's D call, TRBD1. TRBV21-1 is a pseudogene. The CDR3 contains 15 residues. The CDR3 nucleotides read TGTGCCAGCAGCAACTCCGGGACGGAGAGCAATGAGCAGTTCTTC. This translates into CASSNSGTESNEQFF.

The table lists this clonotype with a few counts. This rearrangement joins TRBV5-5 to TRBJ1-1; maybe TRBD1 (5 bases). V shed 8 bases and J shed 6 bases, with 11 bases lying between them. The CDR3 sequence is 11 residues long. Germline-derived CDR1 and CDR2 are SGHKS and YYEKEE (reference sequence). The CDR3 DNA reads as TGTGCCAGTACGGTGGGGGCTGAAGCTTTCTTT. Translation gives CASTVGAEAFF. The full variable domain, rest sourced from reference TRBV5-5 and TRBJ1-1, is DAGVTQSPTHLIKTRGQQVTLRCSPISGHKSVSWYQQVLGQGPQFIFQYYEKEERGRGNFPDRFSARQFPNYSSELNVNALLLGDSALYLCASTVGAEAFFGQGTRLTVV.

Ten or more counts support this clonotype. The CDR3 is CSAPLGNQPQHF. The DNA for the CDR3 is TGCAGTGCCCCCTTGGGGAATCAGCCCCAGCATTTT. The V call is TRBV20-1, the J call TRBJ1-5, with D hard to call. This CDR3 spans 12 amino acids. Germline V CDR1 and CDR2: DFQATT, SNEGSKA (reference sequence). Trimming left V 6 bases short and J 4 bases short, with 10 bases between.

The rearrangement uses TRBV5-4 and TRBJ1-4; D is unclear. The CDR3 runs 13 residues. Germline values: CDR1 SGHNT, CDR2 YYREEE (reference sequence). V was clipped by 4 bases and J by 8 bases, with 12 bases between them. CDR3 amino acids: CASSEGITEKLFF. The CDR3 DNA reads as TGTGCCAGCAGCGAGGGAATCACCGAAAAACTGTTTTTT.

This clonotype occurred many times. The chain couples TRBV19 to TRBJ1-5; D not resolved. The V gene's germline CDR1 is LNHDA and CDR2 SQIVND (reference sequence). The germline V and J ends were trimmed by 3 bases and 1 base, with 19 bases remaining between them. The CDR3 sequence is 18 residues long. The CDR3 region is CASSIRGTDGLSNQPQHF. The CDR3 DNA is TGTGCCAGTAGTATCCGCGGCACAGACGGATTGAGCAATCAGCCCCAGCATTTT.

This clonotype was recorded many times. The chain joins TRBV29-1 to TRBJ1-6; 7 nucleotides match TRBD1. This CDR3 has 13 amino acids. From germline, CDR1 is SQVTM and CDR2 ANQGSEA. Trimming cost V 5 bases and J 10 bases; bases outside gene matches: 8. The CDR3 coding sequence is TGCAGCGTTCGACAGGGAACCGACTCACCCCTCCACTTT. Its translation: CSVRQGTDSPLHF. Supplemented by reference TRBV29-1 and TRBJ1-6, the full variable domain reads SAVISQKPSRDICQRGTSLTIQCQVDSQVTMMFWYRQQPGQSLTLIATANQGSEATYESGFVIDKFPISRPNLTFSTLTVSNMSPEDSSIYLCSVRQGTDSPLHFGNGTRLTVT.

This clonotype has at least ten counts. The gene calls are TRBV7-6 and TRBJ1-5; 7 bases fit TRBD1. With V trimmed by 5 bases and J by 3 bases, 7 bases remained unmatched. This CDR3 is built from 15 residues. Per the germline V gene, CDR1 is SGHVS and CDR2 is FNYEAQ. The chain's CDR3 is CASSLGTVSNQPQHF. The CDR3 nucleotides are TGTGCCAGCAGCCTAGGGACAGTTTCCAATCAGCCCCAGCATTTT. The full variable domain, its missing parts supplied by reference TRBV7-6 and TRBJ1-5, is GAGVSQSPRYKVTKRGQDVALRCDPISGHVSLYWYRQALGQGPEFLTYFNYEAQQDKSGLPNDRFSAERPEGSISTLTIQRTEQRDSAMYRCASSLGTVSNQPQHFGDGTRLSIL.

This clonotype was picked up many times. The CDR3 DNA follows: TGCGCCAGCAGCTTGGTCGGGGGGCAAGGGGATACGCAGTATTTT. Its translation: CASSLVGGQGDTQYF. This chain connects TRBV5-1 to TRBJ2-3; D may be TRBD2 (7 bases). Germline loops: CDR1 SGHRS, CDR2 YFSETQ. The CDR3 is made up of 15 amino acids. Trimming stripped 0 bases from V and 6 bases from J, with 14 bases between.